This T cell receptor (beta chain) derives from a study of identical twins (dated by TCRdb to about 2016). About the study as a whole: To test whether fetal clonotypes persist, the study used deep sequencing on TCR alpha and beta repertoires from monozygotic twins, unrelated adults of various ages, and cord blood. To rule out contamination, the twin experiments were replicated at different times with different library preparation protocols.

Overall results and qualifications from the work: The excess sharing between twins in beta out-of-frame sequences was weaker because fewer shared sequences reduced the signal-to-noise ratio. Recombination models systematically underestimated out-of-frame TCR alpha sharing in monozygotic twins but agreed with sharing between unrelated individuals. Fewer insertions were carried by abundant cord blood beta clonotypes; a weaker similar trend was observed in young adult naive repertoires, while no such trend was observed in memory repertoires. Compared with coincidental sharing between unrelated individuals, an excess of low generation-probability sequences was observed among out-of-frame TCR alpha sequences shared between twins. Because the same donors could not be followed over many years, conclusions were based on cross-sectional statistical analysis. Invariant T cells such as MAIT and iNKT could partly confound zero-insertion analyses, although diverse VJ usage argued against such confounding for most clonotypes.

Library method: 5' RACE. The instrument was an Illumina HiSeq 2000. Template switching introduced a universal primer binding site; the final cDNA contained a unique molecular identifier, enabling accurate counting of TCR cDNA molecules. Specific primers in the conserved constant-segment region were used to synthesize first-strand cDNA for the TCR alpha and beta chains. To control for contamination, every cDNA library was double barcoded, receiving both a SMART-Mk sample barcode and Illumina barcodes. Two successive PCR steps introduced TruSeq adapter sequences along with Illumina sample barcodes. Sequencing of the TCR alpha and beta cDNA libraries was done on the Illumina HiSeq platform using custom primers. In the original analysis: Unique molecular identifiers were extracted from raw reads with MiGEC, and CDR3 positions were determined with MiXCR. For each individual, recombination models were inferred using an EM algorithm with the repgenHMM and IGoR tools. Shared clonotype analysis was performed with the tcR package in R, normalizing sharing by the product of cloneset sizes. To study raw recombination free of thymic and clonal selection effects, out-of-frame nonproductive sequences were analyzed. TCRdb reworked the public reads: Q25 trimming with fastp, MiXCR clone assembly, productive beta chains retained. Merged by CDR3 protein, the rows form single entries marked with the most common genes and DNA. TCRdb's processing, not the authors' own work, is the source of the V and J calls. The sample yields around 95,000 distinct CDR3 sequences; under 7% were counted once. 9.5% to 15% of the sample lies in the top ten.

This clonotype appeared many times. Its antigen remains undetermined. One base away there is no much larger clone; base qualities are not given. Every donor was a healthy Caucasian. Miltenyi CD45RO+ enrichment and human naive T-cell isolation kits were used to isolate memory (CD45RO+) and naive T cells from PBMC. This clonotype was obtained from a woman between 45 and 60 years old in good health. Specimen: memory T cells sorted from blood. Taken with the paper, the label for cell subset or site translates to: CD45RO+ enriched T cells.

The nucleotides read TGTGCCTGGAGGTTGGGCACTGAAGCTTTCTTT. The encoded protein is CAWRLGTEAFF. This sequence uses TRBV30 and TRBJ1-1; there is no confident call for the D gene. The CDR3 runs 11 residues from the cysteine to the phenylalanine. Here the CDR3 DNA is all that survives: 33 bases in frame from base 1. V is reduced by 3 bases and J by 4 bases, leaving a spacing of 6 bases between them. The germline V gene (reference sequence) yields GTSNPN for CDR1 and SVGIG for CDR2.